This entry features one T cell receptor (beta chain) sequence. These data originate in a study of blood T cell repertoires in COVID-19. About the study: T cells, B-cell-depleted T cells, or PBMCs supplied cDNA or gDNA.

Profiled with immunoSEQ multiplex PCR; TCRdb holds only in-frame clones, not every one. The sample has fewer than 450,000 clones, around 91% seen once. CDR1 is DFQATT, CDR2 SNEGSKA, per germline (reference sequence). The CDR3 has 11 residues. The gene calls are TRBV20-1 and TRBJ1-1, with D unresolved. The clonotype originates from a man between 18 and 35 years old who had recovered from COVID-19. Sequencing was carried out using PBMCs or T cells enriched from blood (not recorded which). CDR3 sequence: CRVNRNTEAFF. The CDR3 region has the DNA TGCAGGGTAAATAGGAACACTGAAGCTTTCTTT.